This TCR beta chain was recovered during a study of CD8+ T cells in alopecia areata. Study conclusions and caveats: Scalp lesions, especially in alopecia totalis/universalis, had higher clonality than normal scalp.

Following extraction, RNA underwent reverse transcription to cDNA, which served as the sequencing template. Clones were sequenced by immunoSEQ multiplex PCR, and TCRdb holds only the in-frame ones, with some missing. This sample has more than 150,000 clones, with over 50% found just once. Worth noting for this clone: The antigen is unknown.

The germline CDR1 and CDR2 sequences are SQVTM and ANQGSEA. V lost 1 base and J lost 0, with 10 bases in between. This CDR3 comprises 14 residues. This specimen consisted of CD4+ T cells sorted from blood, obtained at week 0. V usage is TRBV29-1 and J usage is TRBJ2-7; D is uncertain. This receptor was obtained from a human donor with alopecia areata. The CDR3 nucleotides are TGCAGCGTTGAAGGGCCGGGTAGCTCCTACGAGCAGTACTTC. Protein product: CSVEGPGSSYEQYF.